These T cell receptor beta chains were read from a single sample in a study of blood T cells in healthy people across ages. TCRdb independently ran MiXCR on the 5' RACE reads; one entry per CDR3 protein. Of about 680,000 distinct CDR3 sequences in the sample, around 45% are singletons; the top ten hold around a third. The sample consisted of blood. The receptors come from a woman aged 55 to 70 in good health. Both conserved end residues are part of each CDR3. Each record gives: clone size, CDR3 length, D gene, J gene, V gene, CDR3 DNA, CDR3 protein. D genes are given only for firm matches. Clone size appears in some rows only: once, few, many, or a class for an expanded clone.

.,16,TRBD2,TRBJ2-3,TRBV2,TGTGCCAGCAGGGCAGGACTAGCGGGAGGCACAGATACGCAGTATTTT,CASRAGLAGGTDTQYF
many,13,.,TRBJ1-1,TRBV7-9,TGTGCCAGCCAAACCGAGAGGGACACTGAAGCTTTCTTT,CASQTERDTEAFF
.,14,.,TRBJ1-2,TRBV5-6,TGTGCCAGCATCCGAGACAGACTTCTGGTTGGCTACACCTTC,CASIRDRLLVGYTF
few,15,.,TRBJ1-1,TRBV9,TGTGCCAGCAGCGCCCCCCCGGGAATGAACACTGAAGCTTTCTTT,CASSAPPGMNTEAFF
.,15,TRBD1,TRBJ2-7,TRBV7-9,TGTGCCGGCAGCTTAGCTAGGGACAGGGGGTACGAGCAGTACTTC,CAGSLARDRGYEQYF
once,16,TRBD2,TRBJ2-5,TRBV24-1,TGTGCCACCAGTTTTACGCGGGGGACTGTCGGGCAGGAGCAGTACTTC,CATSFTRGTVGQEQYF
.,15,TRBD2,TRBJ2-5,TRBV25-1,TGTGCCAGCAGTGAATGGAATAGCGGGGACAATGAGCAGTACTTC,CASSEWNSGDNEQYF
few,12,.,TRBJ2-1,TRBV7-2,TGTGCCAGCAGCCCTCGTGCCAATGAGCAGTTCTTC,CASSPRANEQFF
.,15,.,TRBJ1-6,TRBV27,TGTGCCAGCAGTCGGGAGGGGAACGGAGTTTCGGCCCTCCACTTT,CASSREGNGVSALHF
once,12,.,TRBJ2-1,TRBV10-3,TGTGCCATCAGGCCAACAGGGCTTGAGCAGTTCTTC,CAIRPTGLEQFF
.,12,.,TRBJ2-5,TRBV29-1,TGCAGCGCGCAGGAGCCTCAAGAGACCCAGTACTTC,CSAQEPQETQYF
.,14,.,TRBJ1-2,TRBV13,TGTGCCAGCAGCTTAGGACAGGGATGGTATGGCTACACCTTC,CASSLGQGWYGYTF
.,14,.,TRBJ2-5,TRBV27,TGTGCCAGCAGTTTTATTAGCGGCCAAGAGACCCAGTACTTC,CASSFISGQETQYF
once,15,.,TRBJ1-1,TRBV15,TGTGCCACCAGCAGAACCAGGAACCTGAACACTGAAGCTTTCTTT,CATSRTRNLNTEAFF
.,16,TRBD2,TRBJ2-7,TRBV27,TGTGCCAGCAGTTTCTGGGGGGGATATGGAGCCTACGAGCAGTACTTC,CASSFWGGYGAYEQYF
.,12,.,TRBJ1-1,TRBV6-2/TRBV6-3,TGTGCCAGCAGTTACCGGTACACTGAAGCTTTCTTT,CASSYRYTEAFF
.,13,TRBD1,TRBJ2-5,TRBV5-1,TGCGCCAGCCGGACAGGGGAACAAGAGACCCAGTACTTC,CASRTGEQETQYF
few,14,.,TRBJ2-3,TRBV7-2,TGTGCCAGCAGCTTAAGCAGGGACACAGATACGCAGTATTTT,CASSLSRDTDTQYF
.,17,TRBD2,TRBJ2-3,TRBV5-1,TGCGCCAGCAGCCCGGGACTAGCGGGAGGACCAGAGGATACGCAGTATTTT,CASSPGLAGGPEDTQYF
.,14,.,TRBJ2-1,TRBV6-5,TGTGCCAGCAGTTACGGGCAGGTAGTGGGTGAGCAGTTCTTC,CASSYGQVVGEQFF
few,13,.,TRBJ2-1,TRBV20-1,TGCAGTGCTAGGTGGGCCTTCGAAGGTGAGCAGTTCTTC,CSARWAFEGEQFF
few,12,.,TRBJ2-2,TRBV2,TGTGCCAGCAAGGACAACACCGGGGAGCTGTTTTTT,CASKDNTGELFF
.,14,.,TRBJ1-6,TRBV6-5,TGTGCCAGCAGTTACGGGGGCAGTAATTCACCCCTCCACTTT,CASSYGGSNSPLHF
.,17,.,TRBJ1-2,TRBV28,TGTGCCAGCAGTTCCCCGGGCAGGACCACAGGGAGCTATGGCTACACCTTC,CASSSPGRTTGSYGYTF
.,13,TRBD2,TRBJ2-3,TRBV20-1,TGCAGTGCAAGGGACTACCGGACAGATACGCAGTATTTT,CSARDYRTDTQYF
.,14,TRBD1,TRBJ1-1,TRBV20-1,TGCAGTGCTAGACAGGAGGGGGCGCGAACTGAAGCTTTCTTT,CSARQEGARTEAFF
.,12,.,TRBJ1-2,TRBV29-1,TGCAGCGTTGAAGGGTTTGAGGATGGCTACACCTTC,CSVEGFEDGYTF
.,13,.,TRBJ2-7,TRBV18,TGTGCCAGCTCACCCTTGGACATCTACGAGCAGTACTTC,CASSPLDIYEQYF
.,14,.,TRBJ2-3,TRBV20-1,TGCAGTGCTGTAATACTAGCTAGCACAGATACGCAGTATTTT,CSAVILASTDTQYF
few,13,.,TRBJ1-2,TRBV2,TGTGCCAGCGGGCTGGGGCTCCAGGACGGCTACACCTTC,CASGLGLQDGYTF
.,14,TRBD2,TRBJ2-4,TRBV2,TGTGCCAGCAGTCCCGGGACTAGCGGGAACATTCAGTACTTC,CASSPGTSGNIQYF
.,13,.,TRBJ2-7,TRBV24-1,TGTGCCACCAGTGATACTACTAGCTACGAGCAGTACTTC,CATSDTTSYEQYF
.,12,.,TRBJ2-7,TRBV20-1,TGCAGTGCTAGGTGGCAGGGCTACGAGCAGTACTTC,CSARWQGYEQYF
few,17,TRBD2,TRBJ2-3,TRBV20-1,TGCAGTGCCTTGAGGGACTACCTCGGGTCTGGCACAGATACGCAGTATTTT,CSALRDYLGSGTDTQYF
.,16,TRBD1,TRBJ2-1,TRBV6-2/TRBV6-3,TGTGCCAGCAGACAATCCACCGGGACAGGATTTAATGAGCAGTTCTTC,CASRQSTGTGFNEQFF
.,16,.,TRBJ2-4,TRBV29-1,TGCAGCGCCCAGGGCGGGACACTCCCGCCCCACAGACGCGAGTACTTC,CSAQGGTLPPHRREYF
.,14,.,TRBJ2-5,TRBV2,TGTGCCAGCAGTGAGACAGAGTACCAAGAGACCCAGTACTTC,CASSETEYQETQYF
few,16,TRBD2,TRBJ2-3,TRBV20-1,TGCAGTCCACAGGGGACTAGCGGGAGGACCACAGATACGCAGTATTTT,CSPQGTSGRTTDTQYF
few,13,.,TRBJ1-1,TRBV29-1,TGCAGCGTTGTCAGGTTGGAGAACACTGAAGCTTTCTTT,CSVVRLENTEAFF
.,14,.,TRBJ2-5,TRBV28,TGTGCCAGCAACCCCACCGCGCGGGGAGAGACCCAGTACTTC,CASNPTARGETQYF
.,14,.,TRBJ1-2,TRBV12-3/TRBV12-4,TGTGCCAGCAGTTTGGGCCTTGACAGAGATGGCTACACCTTC,CASSLGLDRDGYTF
.,15,TRBD2,TRBJ2-1,TRBV29-1,TGCAGCGTTATGAACCTGGCGGGAGGAGATTATGAGCAGTTCTTC,CSVMNLAGGDYEQFF
.,16,TRBD1,TRBJ2-3,TRBV7-9,TGTGCCAGCAGCCCCACCGGGACAGGATACACAGATACGCAGTATTTT,CASSPTGTGYTDTQYF
.,13,.,TRBJ2-7,TRBV29-1,TGCAGCGTTGCCTCGCAGATACGCTACGAGCAGTACTTC,CSVASQIRYEQYF
.,14,.,TRBJ2-7,TRBV7-9,TGTGCCAGCAGCTTAGCCAGGGGAGGATACGAGCAGTACTTC,CASSLARGGYEQYF